This T cell receptor (beta chain) was obtained from a study of tumor and adjacent non-tumor tissue in lung cancer. This clonotype has a count of ten or more. Three rounds of nested PCR, following a modified ARM-PCR protocol, produced the TCRbeta library. A single record per CDR3 protein comes from TCRdb applying MiXCR to the multiplex PCR reads. The data hold around 99,000 distinct CDR3 sequences, with 60% to 70% observed a single time. The CDR3 has 15 residues. The V segment lost 6 bases and the J segment 4 bases; nucleotides outside the gene matches: 9. The germline gives CDR1 DFQATT, CDR2 SNEGSKA (reference sequence). This sample's RNA came from whole unsorted tissue. The normal lung tissue was taken more than 3 cm from the tumor edge.

The origin of this receptor is a man aged 60-69 years with non-small cell lung cancer. The sequenced sample consisted of distant non-tumor lung tissue. This chain uses TRBV20-1 with TRBJ2-1; 10 bases align to TRBD2. Here the CDR3 reads CSAPPPGLAYNEQFF. The CDR3 bases are TGCAGTGCACCTCCACCGGGACTAGCGTACAATGAGCAGTTCTTC.